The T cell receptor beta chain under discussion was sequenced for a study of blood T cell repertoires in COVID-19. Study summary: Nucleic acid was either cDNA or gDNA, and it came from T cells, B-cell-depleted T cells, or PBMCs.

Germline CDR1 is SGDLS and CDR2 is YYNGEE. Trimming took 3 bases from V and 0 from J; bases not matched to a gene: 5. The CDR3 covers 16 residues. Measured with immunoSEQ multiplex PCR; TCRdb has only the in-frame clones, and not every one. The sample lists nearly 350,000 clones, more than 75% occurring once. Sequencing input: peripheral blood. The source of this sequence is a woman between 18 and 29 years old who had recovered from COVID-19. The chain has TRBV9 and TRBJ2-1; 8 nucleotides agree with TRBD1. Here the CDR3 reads CASSAATGGSYNEQFF. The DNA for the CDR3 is TGTGCCAGCAGCGCCGCCACAGGGGGCTCCTACAATGAGCAGTTCTTC.